The rows below give T cell receptor beta chains drawn from one sample of a study of blood T cell repertoires in COVID-19. Assay used: immunoSEQ multiplex PCR; TCRdb lists only in-frame clones, some missing. The sample lists about 210,000 clones, 75% to 85% seen once, with about 2.5% in the top ten. Sequencing used peripheral blood. The receptors shown here come from a woman in her 70s with COVID-19, enrolled during active disease. The CDR3 runs from the conserved cysteine through the conserved F or W. Fields, in order: J gene, V gene, clone size, D gene, CDR3 protein, CDR3 DNA. A D gene is named only where the DNA matches it firmly. Expanded clones get a size class; other rows say once, few or many, or leave the size out.

J: TRBJ1-4; V: TRBV30; size: .; D: TRBD1; CDR3: CAWSRDRDEKLFF; DNA: TGTGCCTGGAGCCGGGACAGGGATGAAAAACTGTTTTTT
J: TRBJ1-2; V: TRBV5-6; size: .; D: TRBD1; CDR3: CASSPGQGIYGYTF; DNA: TGTGCCAGCAGTCCGGGACAGGGGATATATGGCTACACCTTC
J: TRBJ2-1; V: TRBV18; size: .; D: TRBD2; CDR3: CASSVTSGHYNEQFF; DNA: TGTGCCAGCTCGGTCACTAGCGGGCACTACAATGAGCAGTTCTTC
J: TRBJ2-4; V: TRBV5-4; size: .; D: TRBD1; CDR3: CASSRTGGAKNIQYF; DNA: TGTGCCAGCAGTCGGACAGGGGGAGCCAAAAACATTCAGTACTTC
J: TRBJ2-2; V: TRBV2; size: .; D: TRBD1; CDR3: CASNDRGQNTGELFF; DNA: TGTGCCAGCAACGACAGGGGGCAAAACACCGGGGAGCTGTTTTTT
J: TRBJ2-2; V: TRBV7-3; size: .; D: TRBD1; CDR3: CASSAGTGSGELFF; DNA: TGTGCCAGCAGCGCCGGGACAGGCTCCGGGGAGCTGTTTTTT
J: TRBJ1-5; V: TRBV5-6; size: .; D: .; CDR3: CASSSRNQPQHF; DNA: TGTGCCAGCAGCTCCAGAAATCAGCCCCAGCATTTT
J: TRBJ1-5; V: TRBV2; size: .; D: .; CDR3: CASHTGYGNQPQHF; DNA: TGTGCCAGCCATACAGGGTATGGCAATCAGCCCCAGCATTTT
J: TRBJ1-4; V: TRBV7-2; size: few; D: TRBD1; CDR3: CASSLSGTGNEKLFF; DNA: TGTGCCAGCAGCTTATCTGGGACAGGGAATGAAAAACTGTTTTTT
J: TRBJ2-5; V: TRBV5-1; size: .; D: TRBD1; CDR3: CASSPGRGQVETQYF; DNA: TGCGCCAGCAGCCCGGGCAGGGGGCAGGTGGAGACCCAGTACTTC
J: TRBJ2-2; V: TRBV7-3; size: once; D: TRBD2; CDR3: CASSTPSGTNTGELFF; DNA: TGTGCCAGCAGCACACCTAGCGGGACGAACACCGGGGAGCTGTTTTTT
J: TRBJ1-1; V: TRBV30; size: .; D: .; CDR3: CAWSVLGQNTEAFF; DNA: TGTGCCTGGAGTGTATTGGGACAGAACACTGAAGCTTTCTTT
J: TRBJ2-5; V: TRBV18; size: few; D: TRBD2; CDR3: CASSPGTSGRETQYF; DNA: TGTGCCAGCTCACCGGGGACTAGCGGGAGGGAGACCCAGTACTTC
J: TRBJ2-1; V: TRBV20-1; size: once; D: .; CDR3: CSASRDSYNEQFF; DNA: TGCAGTGCTAGTCGGGACTCCTACAATGAGCAGTTCTTC
J: TRBJ2-5; V: TRBV20-1; size: once; D: .; CDR3: CSASDRETQYF; DNA: TGCAGTGCCTCAGACAGGGAGACCCAGTACTTC
J: TRBJ1-2; V: TRBV29-1; size: .; D: .; CDR3: CSVGSRVDYGYTF; DNA: TGCAGCGTGGGTTCCAGGGTGGACTATGGCTACACCTTC
J: TRBJ2-1; V: TRBV6-5; size: .; D: TRBD1; CDR3: CASSPDRDREQFF; DNA: TGTGCCAGCAGTCCAGACAGGGACCGAGAGCAGTTCTTC
J: TRBJ2-1; V: TRBV5-1; size: .; D: TRBD1; CDR3: CASSLGDREQFF; DNA: TGCGCCAGCAGCTTGGGGGACAGAGAGCAGTTCTTC
J: TRBJ2-2; V: TRBV6-2/TRBV6-3; size: .; D: TRBD2; CDR3: CASSPRRRGWGELFF; DNA: TGTGCCAGCAGTCCCCGTCGGCGGGGGTGGGGGGAGCTGTTTTTT
J: TRBJ2-3; V: TRBV4-3; size: .; D: TRBD2; CDR3: CASSQLAGGVDTQYF; DNA: TGCGCCAGCAGCCAATTAGCGGGAGGGGTAGATACGCAGTATTTT
J: TRBJ1-3; V: TRBV30; size: few; D: TRBD1; CDR3: CAWWTGGPGNTIYF; DNA: TGTGCCTGGTGGACAGGGGGTCCCGGAAACACCATATATTTT
J: TRBJ1-2; V: TRBV19; size: few; D: TRBD1; CDR3: CASSIGRGRGPDYGYTF; DNA: TGTGCCAGTAGTATAGGAAGGGGGCGAGGCCCAGACTATGGCTACACCTTC
J: TRBJ2-1; V: TRBV24-1; size: .; D: TRBD2; CDR3: CATSDFGTSGEYEQFF; DNA: TGTGCCACCAGTGATTTTGGGACTAGCGGGGAATATGAGCAGTTCTTC
J: TRBJ1-2; V: TRBV19; size: .; D: TRBD1; CDR3: CASRGTGVGYTF; DNA: TGTGCCAGTAGAGGGACAGGGGTTGGCTACACCTTC
J: TRBJ1-1; V: TRBV7-9; size: .; D: TRBD1; CDR3: CASSFSDRGTEAFF; DNA: TGTGCCAGCAGCTTCTCGGACAGGGGGACTGAAGCTTTCTTT
J: TRBJ2-7; V: TRBV7-2; size: .; D: TRBD2; CDR3: CASSLAASGSYEQYF; DNA: TGTGCCAGCAGCTTAGCGGCTAGCGGGAGCTACGAGCAGTACTTC
J: TRBJ1-1; V: TRBV19; size: .; D: .; CDR3: CASTPDSHTEAFF; DNA: TGTGCCAGTACTCCAGACAGCCACACTGAAGCTTTCTTT
J: TRBJ2-3; V: TRBV10-3; size: .; D: .; CDR3: CAISYRDTDTQYF; DNA: TGTGCCATCAGTTACAGGGATACAGATACGCAGTATTTT
J: TRBJ2-1; V: TRBV2; size: .; D: TRBD2; CDR3: CASSDAASGNYNEQFF; DNA: TGTGCCAGCAGTGATGCGGCTAGCGGGAATTACAATGAGCAGTTCTTC
J: TRBJ1-3; V: TRBV4-3; size: .; D: .; CDR3: CASSQGQSTGNTIYF; DNA: TGCGCCAGCAGCCAAGGACAGAGCACTGGAAACACCATATATTTT
J: TRBJ2-2; V: TRBV7-2; size: few; D: TRBD2; CDR3: CASSRTSGANTGELFF; DNA: TGTGCCAGCAGCAGGACTAGCGGGGCGAACACCGGGGAGCTGTTTTTT
J: TRBJ2-2; V: TRBV1; size: .; D: .; CDR3: CTSSSLTGTSGGAQVTGELFF; DNA: TGCACCAGCAGCTCCCTAACTGGGACTAGCGGGGGGGCCCAGGTAACCGGGGAGCTGTTTTTT
J: TRBJ2-5; V: TRBV3-1/TRBV3-2; size: .; D: TRBD2; CDR3: CASSRRLAGVETQYF; DNA: TGTGCCAGCAGCCGACGACTAGCGGGAGTGGAGACCCAGTACTTC
J: TRBJ1-4; V: TRBV6-6; size: .; D: .; CDR3: CASSYGQINEKLFF; DNA: TGTGCCAGCAGTTACGGACAGATAAATGAAAAACTGTTTTTT
J: TRBJ1-5; V: TRBV28; size: .; D: .; CDR3: CASRLRYQPQHF; DNA: TGTGCCAGCAGGTTGAGATATCAGCCCCAGCATTTT
J: TRBJ2-2; V: TRBV11-3; size: .; D: .; CDR3: CASGRNTGELFF; DNA: TGTGCCAGCGGGAGAAACACCGGGGAGCTGTTTTTT
J: TRBJ1-1; V: TRBV11-2; size: .; D: .; CDR3: CASSFQEGEAFF; DNA: TGTGCCAGCAGCTTTCAGGAGGGTGAAGCTTTCTTT
J: TRBJ1-2; V: TRBV11-2; size: .; D: .; CDR3: CASNQIQNYGYTF; DNA: TGTGCCAGCAACCAGATTCAGAACTATGGCTACACCTTC
J: TRBJ1-2; V: TRBV12-3/TRBV12-4; size: .; D: .; CDR3: CASNTIPIGGYTF; DNA: TGTGCCAGCAACACTATCCCAATTGGGGGCTACACCTTC
J: TRBJ2-7; V: TRBV20-1; size: .; D: .; CDR3: CSASRAGRSYEQYF; DNA: TGCAGTGCTAGTCGGGCGGGAAGATCCTACGAGCAGTACTTC
J: TRBJ1-5; V: TRBV6-2/TRBV6-3; size: .; D: .; CDR3: CASSYPRQARGSNQPQHF; DNA: TGTGCCAGCAGTTACCCCCGACAGGCCCGGGGTAGCAATCAGCCCCAGCATTTT
J: TRBJ1-5; V: TRBV7-9; size: .; D: .; CDR3: CASSLGREHPPQHF; DNA: TGTGCCAGCAGCTTAGGGAGGGAGCATCCGCCCCAGCATTTT
J: TRBJ1-6; V: TRBV5-4; size: .; D: .; CDR3: CASSLPPGGPAGNSPLHF; DNA: TGTGCCAGCAGCTTGCCTCCCGGGGGGCCCGCCGGCAATTCACCCCTCCACTTT
J: TRBJ1-6; V: TRBV6-2/TRBV6-3; size: .; D: .; CDR3: CASIPTGGNYSPLHF; DNA: TGTGCCAGCATCCCGACAGGAGGAAATTACTCACCCCTCCACTTT
J: TRBJ2-5; V: TRBV7-8; size: .; D: TRBD2; CDR3: CASSASVRGGGQETQYF; DNA: TGTGCCAGCAGCGCCTCGGTTAGGGGCGGGGGACAAGAGACCCAGTACTTC
J: TRBJ2-7; V: TRBV10-2; size: .; D: .; CDR3: CASSDRNSYEQYF; DNA: TGCGCCAGCAGCGACAGGAACTCCTACGAGCAGTACTTC
J: TRBJ1-1; V: TRBV7-3; size: .; D: TRBD1; CDR3: CASSPTGAETEAFF; DNA: TGTGCCAGCAGCCCCACAGGGGCGGAAACTGAAGCTTTCTTT
J: TRBJ2-1; V: TRBV10-3; size: once; D: TRBD2; CDR3: CAISEVRRGGLNEQFF; DNA: TGTGCCATCAGTGAAGTGAGGCGGGGGGGCCTCAATGAGCAGTTCTTC
J: TRBJ1-1; V: TRBV6-6; size: .; D: TRBD1; CDR3: CASSYLDRGTEAFF; DNA: TGTGCCAGCAGTTATCTGGACAGGGGTACTGAAGCTTTCTTT
J: TRBJ2-5; V: TRBV3-1/TRBV3-2; size: .; D: .; CDR3: CASGSRGGRQETQYF; DNA: TGTGCCAGCGGTTCTAGGGGGGGGCGTCAAGAGACCCAGTACTTC
J: TRBJ2-7; V: TRBV7-3; size: .; D: TRBD2; CDR3: CASSLNSGGAYEQYF; DNA: TGTGCCAGCAGCTTAAACAGCGGGGGGGCCTACGAGCAGTACTTC
J: TRBJ2-3; V: TRBV24-1; size: .; D: TRBD2; CDR3: CATGGGLATDTQYF; DNA: TGTGCCACCGGGGGGGGGTTGGCCACAGATACGCAGTATTTT
J: TRBJ2-3; V: TRBV11-2; size: few; D: .; CDR3: CASSLATHSDTQYF; DNA: TGTGCCAGCAGCTTGGCCACACATTCAGATACGCAGTATTTT